The 19 T cell receptor beta chains given below trace back to one sample, sequenced in a study of Ad26.COV2.S vaccination and SARS-CoV-2 variants. This sample's treatment: 15 to 20 received Ad26.COV2.S at low or high dose, single or two shots; 5 received placebo; per-sample allocation not given. Day 63 following the first vaccine or placebo injection was when the samples were taken. Here immunoSEQ multiplex PCR was the method, and the copy in TCRdb shows in-frame clones only, minus some. This sample carries roughly 500,000 clones, 87% of them seen once, and the ten largest clones take more than 10%. The material was peripheral blood, obtained in a trial of Ad26.COV2.S vaccine versus placebo. Receptors originate from a person aged 18-65 years who received the Ad26.COV2.S COVID-19 vaccine or a placebo.

This chain connects TRBV19 to TRBJ2-5; 7 bases align to TRBD1. V was clipped by 3 bases and J by 2 bases; unmatched bases: 9. The CDR3 loop spans 16 amino acids. Germline V CDR1 and CDR2: LNHDA, SQIVND (reference sequence). The CDR3 DNA is TGTGCCAGTAGTATCGCAACAGGGGCCTATCAAGAGACCCAGTACTTC. Its translation is CASSIATGAYQETQYF.

The CDR3: CATSDPRWTSGQETQYF. The CDR3 DNA reads TGTGCCACCAGTGATCCCCGCTGGACTAGCGGGCAAGAGACCCAGTACTTC. The chain is built from TRBV24-1 and TRBJ2-5, with 11 bases lining up with TRBD2. Trimming removed 3 bases from V and 2 bases from J; junction bases left unmatched: 7. CDR3 length equals 17 residues. Germline V gene data show CDR1 as KGHDR and CDR2 as SFDVKD.

The chain is built from TRBV6-5 and TRBJ2-7; D ambiguous. The CDR3 covers 15 residues. V lost 2 bases and J 5 bases, leaving 16 bases between the germline ends. The germline V gene has CDR1 MNHEY and CDR2 SVGAGI. In DNA form, the CDR3 reads TGTGCCAGCAGTTACGGGATGGGATCCCGGGACGAGCAGTACTTC. This sequence encodes CASSYGMGSRDEQYF.

This clone has a single count. The chain is built from TRBV27 and TRBJ2-7; TRBD2 matches at 8 bases. This CDR3 is 14 amino acids long. Germline V gene data show CDR1 as MNHEY and CDR2 as SMNVEV (reference sequence). The V and J ends lost 3 bases and 3 bases, in that order; junction bases with no gene match: 4. In nucleotides, the CDR3 is TGTGCCAGCAGTTTCCTAGCGGGCCTCTACGAGCAGTACTTC. This gives the protein CASSFLAGLYEQYF.

This chain links TRBV18 with TRBJ1-6; D is undetermined. CDR3 size: 15 residues. V was clipped by 1 base and J by 7 bases, with 11 bases between them. Germline assignment: CDR1 KGHSH and CDR2 LQKENI. In DNA form, the CDR3 reads TGTGCCAGCTCACCACAGCCTCCCCCGAATTCACCCCTCCACTTT. It specifies CASSPQPPPNSPLHF.

The chain links TRBV27 to TRBJ1-1, with D hard to call. V was pared by 5 bases and J by 1 base, with 14 bases between. The germline V gene encodes CDR1 MNHEY and CDR2 SMNVEV (reference sequence). CDR3 size: 15 residues. DNA for the CDR3: TGTGCCAGCAGTCCCGCTACATTGAAGAACACTGAAGCTTTCTTT. Translated: CASSPATLKNTEAFF.

The CDR3 coding sequence is TGTGCCAGCAGTAGGGACGACCTATACAATGAGCAGTTCTTC. It is translated as CASSRDDLYNEQFF. The chain uses TRBV6-4 and TRBJ2-1; D is tentatively TRBD1 or TRBD2 (5 bases each). V lost 5 bases and J lost 4, with 12 bases in between. Germline CDR1 MRHNA, CDR2 SNTAGT. CDR3 size: 14 residues.

With regard to this clone: This sample also contains other DNA sequences that code for the same CDR3. The chain joins TRBV28 to TRBJ2-5; no firm D call. This CDR3 region has 11 residues. Germline loops: CDR1 MDHEN, CDR2 SYDVKM. V lost 5 bases and J 4 bases, leaving 5 bases between the germline ends. The CDR3 loop reads CASSRSETQYF. The CDR3 coding sequence is TGTGCCAGCAGTCGGTCAGAGACCCAGTACTTC.

The rearrangement links TRBV7-8 to TRBJ1-1; TRBD1 matches 11 bases. Losses at the gene ends were 4 bases for V and 4 bases for J; bases not matched to a gene: 8. Germline CDR1 SGHVS, CDR2 FQNEAQ. The CDR3 covers 16 residues. The CDR3 region has the DNA TGTGCCAGCAGCTCCCGGGACAGGGGGTCGGGCACTGAAGCTTTCTTT. Amino acid sequence: CASSSRDRGSGTEAFF.

This clone has a single count. This chain joins TRBV29-1 and TRBJ2-2, with D possibly called TRBD1 or TRBD2 (5 bases each). In germline, CDR1 is SQVTM, CDR2 ANQGSEA. The V gene lost 4 bases and the J gene lost 5 bases, with 11 bases spanning the gap. The CDR3 consists of 13 residues. The chain's CDR3 is CSVASGATGELFF. CDR3 nucleotide sequence: TGCAGCGTTGCGTCCGGGGCGACCGGGGAGCTGTTTTTT.

This clone showed up just a few times. The V call is TRBV24-1, the J call TRBJ2-2; 8 nucleotides line up with TRBD1. The junction had 1 base not matched to a gene; V was cut back by 5 bases and J by 6 bases. CDR1 is KGHDR and CDR2 is SFDVKD in the germline V gene. This CDR3 comprises 13 residues. The CDR3 sequence is CATSGTGPGELFF. CDR3 coding DNA: TGTGCCACCAGTGGGACAGGGCCCGGGGAGCTGTTTTTT.

The genes are TRBV28 and TRBJ2-1; tentative D call: TRBD2 (6 bases). CDR3 length: 15 residues. The germline gives CDR1 MDHEN, CDR2 SYDVKM. V dropped 8 bases and J dropped 2 bases, with 16 bases sitting between them. The CDR3 loop is CASLPASVTYNEQFF. As DNA, the CDR3 is TGTGCCAGCCTCCCTGCTAGCGTTACCTACAATGAGCAGTTCTTC.

V usage is TRBV4-3 and J usage is TRBJ1-2; D is possibly TRBD1 (6 bases). The CDR3 length is 15 residues. Germline-derived CDR1 and CDR2 are LGHNA and YSLEER. Trimming pared 2 bases from V and 4 bases from J, leaving 14 bases between. DNA for the CDR3: TGCGCCAGCAGCCAACAAACAGGGAGTACCTATGGCTACACCTTC. This codes for CASSQQTGSTYGYTF.

The chain recombines TRBV9 with TRBJ2-3, with TRBD2 matching over 8 bases. Trimming cost V 0 bases and J 2 bases; bases outside gene matches: 14. The CDR3 spans 19 residues. Germline V gives CDR1 SGDLS, CDR2 YYNGEE. CDR3 sequence reads: CASSVEGSGSPLSTDTQYF. In DNA form, the CDR3 reads TGTGCCAGCAGCGTAGAGGGGAGCGGGAGTCCCCTCTCCACAGATACGCAGTATTTT.

This rearrangement joins TRBV19 to TRBJ1-1, with D perhaps matching TRBD1 (5 bases). The germline CDR1 and CDR2 sequences are LNHDA and SQIVND (reference sequence). V dropped 7 bases and J dropped 1 base, with 22 bases sitting between them. The CDR3 is 17 amino acids. The CDR3 bases are TGTGCCAGTACTTCAGGGCGGAGACGAACCTCGAACACTGAAGCTTTCTTT. Amino acid sequence: CASTSGRRRTSNTEAFF.

The chain uses TRBV7-2 and TRBJ1-5; tentatively, D is TRBD1 (5 bases). Germline CDR1 SGHTA, CDR2 FQGNSA. The CDR3 consists of 15 residues. Between the trimmed V and J ends, which lost 1 base and 4 bases, there was a span of 11 bases. This chain's CDR3 is CASSLDGGGNQPQHF. The CDR3 DNA follows: TGTGCCAGCAGCTTAGACGGGGGTGGAAATCAGCCCCAGCATTTT.

The chain is built from TRBV30 and TRBJ2-1, with 12 bases matching TRBD2. CDR1 and CDR2 (germline): GTSNPN, SVGIG (reference sequence). Trimming at V came to 3 bases and at J to 9 bases, leaving 3 bases not matched to a gene. The CDR3 totals 13 residues. CDR3: CAWRTSGSSEQFF. In DNA, the CDR3 is TGTGCCTGGAGGACTAGCGGGAGTAGTGAGCAGTTCTTC. Full variable domain (remainder filled in from reference TRBV30 and TRBJ2-1): SQTIHQWPATLVQPVGSPLSLECTVEGTSNPNLYWYRQAAGRGLQLLFYSVGIGQISSEVPQNLSASRPQDRQFILSSKKLLLSDSGFYLCAWRTSGSSEQFFGPGTRLTVL.

The CDR3 reads CASSLEAYNEQFF. CDR3 bases: TGTGCCAGCAGCTTAGAGGCGTACAATGAGCAGTTCTTC. The chain links TRBV7-3 to TRBJ2-1; D unclear. Trimming pared 2 bases from V and 4 bases from J, leaving 6 bases between. Germline CDR1 and CDR2: SGHTA and FQGTGA. The CDR3 totals 13 residues.

This rearrangement joins TRBV4-1 to TRBJ1-4; weak D call: TRBD1 (5 bases). This CDR3 has 16 residues. The germline gives CDR1 MGHRA, CDR2 YSYEKL. V was cut by 4 bases and J by 8 bases, with 20 bases left in between. DNA for the CDR3: TGCGCCAGCAGCCCCACCCAGACCAGGGCGGGGGAAAAACTGTTTTTT. This codes for CASSPTQTRAGEKLFF.